A few counts support the clone carrying this T cell receptor (beta chain). No antigen is known for it. The record originates from a study of regulatory T cells in long-lasting Graves disease. About the research overall: A definition of persistent Graves' disease required over 5 years of antithyroid drugs plus positive TSH receptor antibodies.

Building the TCR beta libraries relied on iRepertoire HTBI primers, and CDR3 regions underwent Arm-PCR. TCRdb reanalysed the multiplex PCR reads using MiXCR and keeps one entry per CDR3 protein. The table shows roughly 400,000 distinct CDR3 sequences, with roughly 20% occurring only once. Study-wide results and caveats: Newly diagnosed patients had higher TCR diversity than persistent Graves' patients did. It was in persistent disease that TRBV28, TRBJ1-2 and TRBJ2-5 were favored.

Time point: persistent/refractory GD, antithyroid drugs over 5 years with positive TRAb. With RNA extracted from PBMCs as input, the TCR library was made. A peripheral blood sample, approximately 10 milliliters in volume, was drawn into EDTA tubes. CDR1 and CDR2 (germline): SGHTA, FQGNSA. The CDR3 has 17 residues. Deletions cut 4 bases from V and 1 base from J, with 16 bases between. The chain recombines TRBV7-2 with TRBJ2-2; D call uncertain. This receptor was taken from a female donor with Graves disease. The specimen was peripheral blood mononuclear cells (PBMCs), collected when the disease was refractory, from a patient treated with antithyroid drugs. CDR3 amino acids: CASSSWTMTRNTGELFF. CDR3 nucleotides: TGTGCCAGCAGCTCCTGGACCATGACCAGGAACACCGGGGAGCTGTTTTTT.